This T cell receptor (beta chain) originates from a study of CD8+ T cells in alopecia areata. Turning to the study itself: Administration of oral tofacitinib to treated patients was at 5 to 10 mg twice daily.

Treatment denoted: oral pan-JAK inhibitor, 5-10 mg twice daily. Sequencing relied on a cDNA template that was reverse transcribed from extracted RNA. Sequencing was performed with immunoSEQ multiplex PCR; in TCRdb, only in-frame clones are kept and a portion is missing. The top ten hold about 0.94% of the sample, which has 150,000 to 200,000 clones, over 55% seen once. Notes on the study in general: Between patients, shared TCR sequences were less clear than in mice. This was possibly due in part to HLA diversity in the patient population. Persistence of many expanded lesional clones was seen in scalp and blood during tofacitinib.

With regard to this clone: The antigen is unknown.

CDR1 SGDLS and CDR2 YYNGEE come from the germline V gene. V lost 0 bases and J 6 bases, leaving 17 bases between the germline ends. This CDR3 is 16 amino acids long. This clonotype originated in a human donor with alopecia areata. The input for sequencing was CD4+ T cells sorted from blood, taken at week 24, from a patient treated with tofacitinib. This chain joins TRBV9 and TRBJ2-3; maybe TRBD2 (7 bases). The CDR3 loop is CASSVEDGGPRDTQYF. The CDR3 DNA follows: TGTGCCAGCAGCGTAGAGGACGGGGGGCCGCGGGATACGCAGTATTTT.